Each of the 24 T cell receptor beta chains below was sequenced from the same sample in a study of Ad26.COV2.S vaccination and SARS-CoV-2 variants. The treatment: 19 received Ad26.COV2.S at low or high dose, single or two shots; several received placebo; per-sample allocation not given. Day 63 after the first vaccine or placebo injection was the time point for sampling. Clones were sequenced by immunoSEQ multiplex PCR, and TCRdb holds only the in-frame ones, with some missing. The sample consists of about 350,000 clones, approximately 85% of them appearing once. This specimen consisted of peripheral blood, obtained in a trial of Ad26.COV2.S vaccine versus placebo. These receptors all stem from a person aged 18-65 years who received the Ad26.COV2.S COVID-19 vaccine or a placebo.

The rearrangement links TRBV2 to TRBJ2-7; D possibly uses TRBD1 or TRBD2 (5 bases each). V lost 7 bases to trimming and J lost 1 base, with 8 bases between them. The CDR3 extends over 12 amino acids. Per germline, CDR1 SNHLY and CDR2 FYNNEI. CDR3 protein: CASKGESYEQYF. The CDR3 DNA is TGTGCCAGCAAAGGGGAGTCCTACGAGCAGTACTTC.

For the CDR3, the DNA is TGTGCCAGCAGTCACGAATCGCCCGAATCCCAACAGGGGCTAGAGACCCAGTACTTC. Translating gives CASSHESPESQQGLETQYF. J is TRBJ2-5 and V is TRBV21-1; TRBD1 is the table's D call and was not checked against the DNA. TRBV21-1 is termed a pseudogene. This CDR3 spans 19 amino acids.

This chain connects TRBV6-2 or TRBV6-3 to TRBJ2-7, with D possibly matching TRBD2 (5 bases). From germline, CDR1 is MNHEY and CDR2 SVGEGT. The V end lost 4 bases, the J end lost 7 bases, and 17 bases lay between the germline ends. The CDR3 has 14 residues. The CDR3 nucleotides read TGTGCCAGCAGTTGGGGAGCACCTCTTTGGGAGCAGTACTTC. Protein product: CASSWGAPLWEQYF.

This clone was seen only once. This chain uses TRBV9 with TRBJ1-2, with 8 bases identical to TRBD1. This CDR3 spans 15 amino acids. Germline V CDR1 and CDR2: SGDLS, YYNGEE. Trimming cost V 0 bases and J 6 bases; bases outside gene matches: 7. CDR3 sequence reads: CASSVAVRGQNGYTF. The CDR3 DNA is TGTGCCAGCAGCGTAGCGGTCAGGGGGCAAAATGGCTACACCTTC.

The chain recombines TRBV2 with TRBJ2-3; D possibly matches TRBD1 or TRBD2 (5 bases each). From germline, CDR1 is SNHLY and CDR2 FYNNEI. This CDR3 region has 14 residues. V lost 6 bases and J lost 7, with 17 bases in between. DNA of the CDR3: TGTGCCAGCAGAGGGACGGTTCTTGGAAATACGCAGTATTTT. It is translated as CASRGTVLGNTQYF.

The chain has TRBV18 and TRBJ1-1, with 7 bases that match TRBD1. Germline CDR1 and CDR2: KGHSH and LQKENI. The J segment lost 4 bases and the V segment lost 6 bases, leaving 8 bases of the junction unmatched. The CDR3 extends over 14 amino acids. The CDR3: CASSSGAGGTEAFF. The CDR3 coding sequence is TGTGCCAGCTCCTCAGGGGCAGGGGGCACTGAAGCTTTCTTT.

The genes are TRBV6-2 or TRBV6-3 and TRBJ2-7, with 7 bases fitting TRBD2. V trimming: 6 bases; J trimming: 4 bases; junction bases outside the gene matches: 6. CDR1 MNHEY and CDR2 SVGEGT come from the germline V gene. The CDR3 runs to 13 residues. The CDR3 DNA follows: TGTGCCAGCAGCCTTTCCGGGGGGTACGAGCAGTACTTC. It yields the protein CASSLSGGYEQYF.

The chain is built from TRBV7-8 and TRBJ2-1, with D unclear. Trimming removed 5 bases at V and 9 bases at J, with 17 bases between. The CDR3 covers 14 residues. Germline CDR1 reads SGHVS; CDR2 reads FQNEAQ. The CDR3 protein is CASSPPRSTGEQFF. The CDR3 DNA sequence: TGTGCCAGCAGCCCCCCCCGGTCGACCGGTGAGCAGTTCTTC.

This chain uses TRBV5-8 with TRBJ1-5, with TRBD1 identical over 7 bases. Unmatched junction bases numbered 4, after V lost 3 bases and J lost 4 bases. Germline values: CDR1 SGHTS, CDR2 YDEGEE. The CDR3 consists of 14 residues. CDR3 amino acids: CASSSRQGNQPQHF. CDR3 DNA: TGTGCCAGCAGCTCTAGACAGGGAAATCAGCCCCAGCATTTT.

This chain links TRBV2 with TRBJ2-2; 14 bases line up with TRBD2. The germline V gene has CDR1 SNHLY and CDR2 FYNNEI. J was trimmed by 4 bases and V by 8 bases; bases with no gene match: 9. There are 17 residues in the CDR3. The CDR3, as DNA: TGTGCCAGCGGGGGACTAGCGGGAGTGTCGAGCACCGGGGAGCTGTTTTTT. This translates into CASGGLAGVSSTGELFF.

For the CDR3, the DNA is TGTGCCAGTAGTTCCACCTTATACAGGGAAGACTTGAAGAACACTGAAGCTTTCTTT. Translating gives CASSSTLYREDLKNTEAFF. The V call is TRBV19, the J call TRBJ1-1; tentative D call: TRBD1 (6 bases). This CDR3 region has 19 residues. Trimming stripped 5 bases from V and 1 base from J, with 26 bases between. Germline CDR1 reads LNHDA; CDR2 reads SQIVND (reference sequence).

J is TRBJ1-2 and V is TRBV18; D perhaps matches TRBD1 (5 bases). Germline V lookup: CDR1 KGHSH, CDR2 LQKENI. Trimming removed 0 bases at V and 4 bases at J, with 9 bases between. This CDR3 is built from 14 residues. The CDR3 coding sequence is TGTGCCAGCTCACCACCGCGGGACCCCTATGGCTACACCTTC. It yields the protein CASSPPRDPYGYTF.

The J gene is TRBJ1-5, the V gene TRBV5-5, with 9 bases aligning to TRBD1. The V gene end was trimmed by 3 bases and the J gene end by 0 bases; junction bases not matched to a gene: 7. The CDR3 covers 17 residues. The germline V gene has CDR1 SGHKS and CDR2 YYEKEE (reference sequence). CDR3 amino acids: CASSYDRGTYSNQPQHF. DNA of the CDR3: TGTGCCAGCAGCTACGACAGGGGGACTTATAGCAATCAGCCCCAGCATTTT.

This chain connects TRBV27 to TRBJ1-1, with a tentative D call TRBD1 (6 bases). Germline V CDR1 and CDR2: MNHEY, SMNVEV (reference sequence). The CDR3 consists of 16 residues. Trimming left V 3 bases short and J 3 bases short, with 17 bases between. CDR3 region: CASSFSGGAVDTEAFF. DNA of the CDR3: TGTGCCAGCAGTTTTTCGGGGGGCGCAGTGGACACTGAAGCTTTCTTT.

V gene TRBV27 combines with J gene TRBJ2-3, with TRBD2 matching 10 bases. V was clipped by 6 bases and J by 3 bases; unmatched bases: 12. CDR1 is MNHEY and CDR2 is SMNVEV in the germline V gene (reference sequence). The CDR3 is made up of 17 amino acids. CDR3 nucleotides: TGTGCCAGCAGCCCGAAGCGGGAGGGAATGAGGACAGATACGCAGTATTTT. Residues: CASSPKREGMRTDTQYF.

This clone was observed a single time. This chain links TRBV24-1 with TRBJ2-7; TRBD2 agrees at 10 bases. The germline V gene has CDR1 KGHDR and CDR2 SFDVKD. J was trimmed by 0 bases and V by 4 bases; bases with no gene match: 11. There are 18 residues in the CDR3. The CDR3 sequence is CATSDHTISGRASYEQYF. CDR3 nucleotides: TGTGCCACCAGTGACCACACTATCAGCGGGAGGGCCTCCTACGAGCAGTACTTC.

CDR3 bases: TGTGCCAGTAGTCGGTCGAGAGGGAATCAGCCCCAGCATTTT. It translates to CASSRSRGNQPQHF. J is TRBJ1-5 and V is TRBV19; the D is unclear. The germline gives CDR1 LNHDA, CDR2 SQIVND (reference sequence). The V and J ends lost 5 bases and 4 bases respectively, with 12 bases between them. The length of the CDR3 is 14 residues.

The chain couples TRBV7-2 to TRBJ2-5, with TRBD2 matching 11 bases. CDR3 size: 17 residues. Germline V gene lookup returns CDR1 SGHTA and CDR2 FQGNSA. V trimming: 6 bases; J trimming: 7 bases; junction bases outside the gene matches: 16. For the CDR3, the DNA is TGTGCCAGCAGTTCTGGACTAGCGGGCCCAGTTGCGAGGACCCAGTACTTC. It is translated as CASSSGLAGPVARTQYF.

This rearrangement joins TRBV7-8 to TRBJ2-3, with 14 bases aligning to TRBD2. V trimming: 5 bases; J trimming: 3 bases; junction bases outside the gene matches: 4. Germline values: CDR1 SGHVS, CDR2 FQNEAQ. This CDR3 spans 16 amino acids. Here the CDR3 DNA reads TGTGCCAGCAGCCTACGGACTAGCGGGAGGACAGATACGCAGTATTTT. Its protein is CASSLRTSGRTDTQYF.

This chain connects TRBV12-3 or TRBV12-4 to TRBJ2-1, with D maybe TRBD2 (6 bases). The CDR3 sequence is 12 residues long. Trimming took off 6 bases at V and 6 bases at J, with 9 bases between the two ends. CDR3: CASRYGGNEQFF. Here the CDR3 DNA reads TGTGCCAGCAGGTACGGGGGCAATGAGCAGTTCTTC.

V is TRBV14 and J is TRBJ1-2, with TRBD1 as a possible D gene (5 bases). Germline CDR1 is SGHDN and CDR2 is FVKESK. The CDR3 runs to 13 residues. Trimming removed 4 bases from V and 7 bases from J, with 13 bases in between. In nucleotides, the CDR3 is TGTGCCAGCAGCCCCGGCAGGGCGCGTGGCTACACCTTC. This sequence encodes CASSPGRARGYTF.

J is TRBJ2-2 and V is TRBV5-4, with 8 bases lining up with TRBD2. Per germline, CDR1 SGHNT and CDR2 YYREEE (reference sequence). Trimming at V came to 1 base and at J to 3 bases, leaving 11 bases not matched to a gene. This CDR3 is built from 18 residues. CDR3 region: CASSLRQTGGPHTGELFF. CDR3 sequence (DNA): TGTGCCAGCAGCTTGCGGCAGACGGGAGGGCCTCACACCGGGGAGCTGTTTTTT.

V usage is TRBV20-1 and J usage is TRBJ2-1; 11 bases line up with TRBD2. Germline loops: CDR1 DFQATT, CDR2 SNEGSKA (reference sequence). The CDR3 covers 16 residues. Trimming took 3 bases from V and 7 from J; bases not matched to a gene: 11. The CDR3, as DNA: TGCAGTGCTAGTGGCTCCCTAGCGGGAGGATGGAATGAGCAGTTCTTC. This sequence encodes CSASGSLAGGWNEQFF.

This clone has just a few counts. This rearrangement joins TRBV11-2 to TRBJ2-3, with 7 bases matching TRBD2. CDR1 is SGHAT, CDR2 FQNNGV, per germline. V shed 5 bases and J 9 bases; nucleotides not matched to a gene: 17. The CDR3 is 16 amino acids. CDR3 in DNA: TGTGCCAGCAGCCCCGGGGGAGGGGAGAGGGAAGGGACGCAGTATTTT. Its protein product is CASSPGGGEREGTQYF.